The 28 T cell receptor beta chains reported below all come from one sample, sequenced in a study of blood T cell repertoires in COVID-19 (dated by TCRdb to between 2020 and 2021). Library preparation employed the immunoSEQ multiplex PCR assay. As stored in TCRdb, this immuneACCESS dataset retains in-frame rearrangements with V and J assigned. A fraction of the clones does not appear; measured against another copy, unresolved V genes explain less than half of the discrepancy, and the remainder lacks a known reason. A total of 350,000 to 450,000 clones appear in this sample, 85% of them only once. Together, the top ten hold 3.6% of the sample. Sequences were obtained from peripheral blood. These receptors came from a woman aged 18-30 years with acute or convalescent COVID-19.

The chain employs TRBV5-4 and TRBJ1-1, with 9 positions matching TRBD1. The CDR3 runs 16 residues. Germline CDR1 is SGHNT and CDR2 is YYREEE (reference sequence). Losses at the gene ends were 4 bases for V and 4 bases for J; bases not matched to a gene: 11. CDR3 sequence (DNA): TGTGCCAGCAGCATGACAGGGGGAAGTGGGAGCACTGAAGCTTTCTTT. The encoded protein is CASSMTGGSGSTEAFF. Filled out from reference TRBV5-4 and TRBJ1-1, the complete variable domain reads ETGVTQSPTHLIKTRGQQVTLRCSSQSGHNTVSWYQQALGQGPQFIFQYYREEENGRGNFPPRFSGLQFPNYSSELNVNALELDDSALYLCASSMTGGSGSTEAFFGQGTRLTVV.

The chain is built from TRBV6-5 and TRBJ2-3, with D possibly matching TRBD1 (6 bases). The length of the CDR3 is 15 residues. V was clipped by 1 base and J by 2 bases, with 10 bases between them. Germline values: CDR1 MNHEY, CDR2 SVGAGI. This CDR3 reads CASSYYRANTDTQYF. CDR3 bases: TGTGCCAGCAGTTACTACAGGGCCAACACAGATACGCAGTATTTT.

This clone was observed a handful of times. The CDR3: CASSGTGTYEQYF. The CDR3 DNA reads TGCGCCAGCAGTGGGACAGGGACCTACGAGCAGTACTTC. J is TRBJ2-7 and V is TRBV10-2; 8 bases are a match to TRBD1. Trimming removed 4 bases from V and 2 bases from J; junction bases left unmatched: 1. The CDR3 length is 13 residues. Per germline, CDR1 WSHSY and CDR2 SAAADI.

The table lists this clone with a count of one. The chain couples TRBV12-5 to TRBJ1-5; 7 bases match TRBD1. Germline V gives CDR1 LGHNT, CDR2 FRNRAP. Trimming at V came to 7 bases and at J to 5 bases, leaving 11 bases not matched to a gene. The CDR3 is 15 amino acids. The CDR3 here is CASAPGQATHQPQHF. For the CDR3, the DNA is TGTGCTAGTGCTCCAGGACAGGCTACACATCAGCCCCAGCATTTT.

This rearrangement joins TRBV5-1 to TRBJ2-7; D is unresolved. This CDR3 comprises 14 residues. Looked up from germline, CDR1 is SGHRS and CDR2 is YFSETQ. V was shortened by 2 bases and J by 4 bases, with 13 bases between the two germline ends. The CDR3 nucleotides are TGCGCCAGCAGCTTTATGTACGGAGTTTACGAGCAGTACTTC. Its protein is CASSFMYGVYEQYF.

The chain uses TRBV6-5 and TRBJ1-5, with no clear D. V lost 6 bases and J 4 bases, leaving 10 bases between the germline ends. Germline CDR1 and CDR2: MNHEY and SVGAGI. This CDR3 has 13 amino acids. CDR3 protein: CASSSSYNQPQHF. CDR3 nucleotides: TGTGCCAGCAGCTCCAGTTATAATCAGCCCCAGCATTTT.

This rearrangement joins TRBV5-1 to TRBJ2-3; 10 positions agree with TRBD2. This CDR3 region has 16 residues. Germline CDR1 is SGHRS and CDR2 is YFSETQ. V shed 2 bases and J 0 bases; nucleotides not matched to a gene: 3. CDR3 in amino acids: CASSLLAGTSTDTQYF. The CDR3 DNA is TGCGCCAGCAGCTTACTAGCGGGGACTAGCACAGATACGCAGTATTTT.

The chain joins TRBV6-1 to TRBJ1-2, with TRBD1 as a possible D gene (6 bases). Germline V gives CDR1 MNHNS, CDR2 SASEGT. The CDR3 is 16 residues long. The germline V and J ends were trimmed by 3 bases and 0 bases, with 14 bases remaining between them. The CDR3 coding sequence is TGTGCCAGCAGTGAGGGGGCAGGGGAATCTAACTATGGCTACACCTTC. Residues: CASSEGAGESNYGYTF.

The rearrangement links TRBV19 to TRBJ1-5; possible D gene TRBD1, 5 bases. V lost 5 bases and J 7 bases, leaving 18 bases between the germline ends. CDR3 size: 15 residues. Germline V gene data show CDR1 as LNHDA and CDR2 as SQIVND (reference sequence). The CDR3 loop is CASSPGATAGQPQHF. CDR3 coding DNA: TGTGCCAGTAGTCCGGGAGCGACGGCAGGGCAGCCCCAGCATTTT.

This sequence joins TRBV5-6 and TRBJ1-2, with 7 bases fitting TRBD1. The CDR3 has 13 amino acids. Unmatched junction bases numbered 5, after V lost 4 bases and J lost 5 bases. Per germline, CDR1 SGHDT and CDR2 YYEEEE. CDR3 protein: CASSEGQAYGYTF. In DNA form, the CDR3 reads TGTGCCAGCAGCGAAGGACAGGCTTATGGCTACACCTTC.

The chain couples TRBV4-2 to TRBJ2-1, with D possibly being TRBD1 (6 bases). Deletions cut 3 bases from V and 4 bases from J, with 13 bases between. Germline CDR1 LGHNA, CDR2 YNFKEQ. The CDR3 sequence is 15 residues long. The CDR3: CASSQFPDRYNEQFF. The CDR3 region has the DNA TGTGCCAGCAGCCAGTTCCCGGACAGATACAATGAGCAGTTCTTC.

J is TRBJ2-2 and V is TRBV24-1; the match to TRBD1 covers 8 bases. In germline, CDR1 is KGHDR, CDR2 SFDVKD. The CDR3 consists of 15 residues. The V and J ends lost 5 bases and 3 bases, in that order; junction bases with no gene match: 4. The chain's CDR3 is CATSAATGDTGELFF. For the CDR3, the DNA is TGTGCCACCAGTGCCGCGACAGGGGACACCGGGGAGCTGTTTTTT.

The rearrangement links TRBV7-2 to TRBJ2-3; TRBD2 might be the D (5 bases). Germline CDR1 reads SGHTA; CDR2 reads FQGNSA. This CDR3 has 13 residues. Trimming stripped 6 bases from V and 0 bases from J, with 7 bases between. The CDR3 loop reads CASSRGSTDTQYF. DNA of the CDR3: TGTGCCAGCAGTCGCGGGAGCACAGATACGCAGTATTTT. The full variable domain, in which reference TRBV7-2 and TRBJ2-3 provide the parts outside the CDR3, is GAGVSQSPSNKVTEKGKDVELRCDPISGHTALYWYRQSLGQGLEFLIYFQGNSAPDKSGLPSDRFSAERTGGSVSTLTIQRTQQEDSAVYLCASSRGSTDTQYFGPGTRLTVL.

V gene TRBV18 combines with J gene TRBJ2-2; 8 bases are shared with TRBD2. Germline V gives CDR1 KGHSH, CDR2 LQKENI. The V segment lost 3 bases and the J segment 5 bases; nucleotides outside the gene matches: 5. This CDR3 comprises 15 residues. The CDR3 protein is CASSPLIAGTGELFF. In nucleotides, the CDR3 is TGTGCCAGCTCACCCCTAATAGCGGGAACCGGGGAGCTGTTTTTT. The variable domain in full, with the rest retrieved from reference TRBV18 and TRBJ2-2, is NAGVMQNPRHLVRRRGQEARLRCSPMKGHSHVYWYRQLPEEGLKFMVYLQKENIIDESGMPKERFSAEFPKEGPSILRIQQVVRGDSAAYFCASSPLIAGTGELFFGEGSRLTVL.

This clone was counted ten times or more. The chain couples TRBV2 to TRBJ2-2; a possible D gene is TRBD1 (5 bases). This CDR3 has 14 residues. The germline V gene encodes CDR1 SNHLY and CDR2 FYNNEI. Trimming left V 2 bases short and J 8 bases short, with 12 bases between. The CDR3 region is CASSEQGLLGELFF. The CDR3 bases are TGTGCCAGCAGTGAACAGGGCCTATTAGGGGAGCTGTTTTTT.

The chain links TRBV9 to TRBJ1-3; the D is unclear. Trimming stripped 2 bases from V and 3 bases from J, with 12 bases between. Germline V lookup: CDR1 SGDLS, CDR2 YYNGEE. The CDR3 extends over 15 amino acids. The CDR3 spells CASSVLPVDGNTIYF. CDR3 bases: TGTGCCAGCAGCGTCCTTCCGGTCGATGGAAACACCATATATTTT.

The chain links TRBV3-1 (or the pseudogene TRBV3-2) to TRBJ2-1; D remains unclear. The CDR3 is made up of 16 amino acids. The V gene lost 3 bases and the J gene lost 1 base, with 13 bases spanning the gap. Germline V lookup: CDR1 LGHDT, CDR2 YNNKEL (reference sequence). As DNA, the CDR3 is TGTGCCAGCAGCCAGGTTGGTCACGGTTCCTACAATGAGCAGTTCTTC. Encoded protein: CASSQVGHGSYNEQFF.

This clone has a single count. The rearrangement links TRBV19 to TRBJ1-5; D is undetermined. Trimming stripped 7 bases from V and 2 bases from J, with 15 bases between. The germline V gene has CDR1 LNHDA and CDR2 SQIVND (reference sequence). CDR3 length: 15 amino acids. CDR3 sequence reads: CASTSAGGGNQPQHF. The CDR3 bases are TGTGCCAGTACCTCCGCGGGCGGGGGCAATCAGCCCCAGCATTTT.

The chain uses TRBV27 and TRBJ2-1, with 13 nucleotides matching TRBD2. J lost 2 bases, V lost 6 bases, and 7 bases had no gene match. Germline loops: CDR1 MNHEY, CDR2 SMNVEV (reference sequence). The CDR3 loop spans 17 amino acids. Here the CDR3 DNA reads TGTGCCAGCAGATCCAGGACTAGCGGGGGACCCTACAATGAGCAGTTCTTC. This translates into CASRSRTSGGPYNEQFF.

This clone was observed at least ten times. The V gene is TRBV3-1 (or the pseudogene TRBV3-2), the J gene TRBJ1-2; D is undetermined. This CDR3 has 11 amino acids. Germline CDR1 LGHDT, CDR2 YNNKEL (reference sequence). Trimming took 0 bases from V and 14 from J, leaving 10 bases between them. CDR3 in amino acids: CASSQDNTVTF. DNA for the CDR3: TGTGCCAGCAGCCAAGACAACACCGTTACCTTC.

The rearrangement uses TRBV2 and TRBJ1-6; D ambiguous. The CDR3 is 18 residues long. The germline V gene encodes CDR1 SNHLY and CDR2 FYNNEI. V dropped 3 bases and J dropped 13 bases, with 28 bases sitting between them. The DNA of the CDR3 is TGTGCCAGCAGTGAGGACCTACCGGACGGACTGACGTCGGTGCCCCTCCACTTT. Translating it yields CASSEDLPDGLTSVPLHF.

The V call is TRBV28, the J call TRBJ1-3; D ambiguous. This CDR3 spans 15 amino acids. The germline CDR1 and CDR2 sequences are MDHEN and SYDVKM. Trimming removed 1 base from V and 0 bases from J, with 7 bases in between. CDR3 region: CASSLFLFSGNTIYF. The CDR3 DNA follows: TGTGCCAGCAGTTTATTCCTATTCTCTGGAAACACCATATATTTT.

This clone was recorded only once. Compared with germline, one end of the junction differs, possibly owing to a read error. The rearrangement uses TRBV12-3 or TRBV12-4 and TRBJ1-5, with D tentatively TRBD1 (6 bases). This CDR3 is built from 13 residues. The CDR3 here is CASGQISNRPQHF. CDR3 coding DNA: TGTGCCAGCGGACAGATTAGCAATCGGCCCCAGCATTTT.

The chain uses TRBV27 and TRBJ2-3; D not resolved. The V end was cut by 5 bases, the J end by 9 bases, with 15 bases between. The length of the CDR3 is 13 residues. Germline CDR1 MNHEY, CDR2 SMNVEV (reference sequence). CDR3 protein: CASSPLRAETQYF. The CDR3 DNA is TGTGCCAGCAGTCCCTTACGTGCGGAGACGCAGTATTTT.

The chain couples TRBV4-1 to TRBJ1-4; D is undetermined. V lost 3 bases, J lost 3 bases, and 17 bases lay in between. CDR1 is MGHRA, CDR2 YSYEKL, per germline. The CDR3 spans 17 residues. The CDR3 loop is CASSQTEEGLSNEKLFF. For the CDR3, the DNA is TGCGCCAGCAGCCAGACCGAAGAGGGTTTGTCTAATGAAAAACTGTTTTTT.

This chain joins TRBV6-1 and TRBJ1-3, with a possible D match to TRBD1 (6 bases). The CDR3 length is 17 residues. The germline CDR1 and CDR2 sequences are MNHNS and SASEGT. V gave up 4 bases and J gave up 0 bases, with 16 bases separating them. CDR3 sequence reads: CASSAFPGTPSGNTIYF. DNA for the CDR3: TGTGCCAGCAGTGCTTTCCCCGGGACACCCTCTGGAAACACCATATATTTT.

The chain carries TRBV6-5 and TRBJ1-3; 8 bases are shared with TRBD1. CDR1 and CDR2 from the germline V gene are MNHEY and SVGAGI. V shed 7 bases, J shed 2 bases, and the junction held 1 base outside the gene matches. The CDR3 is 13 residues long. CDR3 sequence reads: CASKGQAGNTIYF. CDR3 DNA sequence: TGTGCCAGCAAGGGACAGGCTGGAAACACCATATATTTT.

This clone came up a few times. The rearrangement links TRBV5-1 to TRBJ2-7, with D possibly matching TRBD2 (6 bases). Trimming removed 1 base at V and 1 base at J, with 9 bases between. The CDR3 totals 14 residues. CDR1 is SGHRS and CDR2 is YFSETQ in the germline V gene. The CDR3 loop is CASSLSAGSYEQYF. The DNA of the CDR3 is TGCGCCAGCAGCTTGAGTGCGGGGTCCTACGAGCAGTACTTC.